This entry lists 28 T cell receptor beta chains sequenced from one sample in a study of cytomegalovirus exposure and HLA in healthy donors. The repertoire was sequenced with immunoSEQ multiplex PCR; TCRdb's copy has only in-frame clones and lacks some. The sample comprises about 170,000 clones, just under 90% of which are singletons, and 1.4% rests with the top ten. The sample consisted of PBMCs. These receptors originate from a woman in her 30s in good health and CMV-seronegative.

The gene calls are TRBV10-1 and TRBJ1-1; the D gene is possibly TRBD1 (5 bases). Germline V gene data show CDR1 as WNHNN and CDR2 as SYGVQD (reference sequence). The V and J ends lost 8 bases and 1 base respectively, with 14 bases between them. This CDR3 region has 14 residues. DNA for the CDR3: TGCGCCAGCTCCGTCGGGGGAACGAACACTGAAGCTTTCTTT. Amino acid sequence: CASSVGGTNTEAFF.

The rearrangement uses TRBV19 and TRBJ2-3; TRBD2 is a possible D gene (7 bases). Trimming removed 5 bases from V and 1 base from J, with 13 bases in between. Germline assignment: CDR1 LNHDA and CDR2 SQIVND (reference sequence). The CDR3 runs 15 residues. For the CDR3, the DNA is TGTGCCAGTAGTCCCTCGGGGGGCCGCACAGATACGCAGTATTTT. It yields the protein CASSPSGGRTDTQYF.

This chain joins TRBV5-1 and TRBJ2-7, with D maybe TRBD2 (6 bases). CDR3 length: 14 residues. Germline CDR1 and CDR2: SGHRS and YFSETQ. Trimming removed 1 base at V and 2 bases at J, with 10 bases between. For the CDR3, the DNA is TGCGCCAGCAGCTTGTCCGGGGAGGCCTACGAGCAGTACTTC. Its protein is CASSLSGEAYEQYF.

The chain carries TRBV25-1 and TRBJ2-5; a weak D match, TRBD2 (6 bases). Germline values: CDR1 MGHDK, CDR2 SYGVNS. The ends were cut back, 6 bases at V and 2 bases at J, with 16 bases in the middle. This CDR3 spans 15 amino acids. CDR3: CASRAGLGGQETQYF. The CDR3 DNA sequence: TGTGCCAGCAGGGCAGGTTTGGGGGGACAAGAGACCCAGTACTTC.

The chain links TRBV5-5 to TRBJ1-4; 7 positions agree with TRBD1. This CDR3 has 16 amino acids. Trimming cost V 1 base and J 5 bases; bases outside gene matches: 8. CDR1 and CDR2 from the germline V gene are SGHKS and YYEKEE (reference sequence). The CDR3 region is CASSLLSGRGNEKLFF. For the CDR3, the DNA is TGTGCCAGCAGCTTGCTTTCCGGCAGGGGGAATGAAAAACTGTTTTTT.

V usage is TRBV28 and J usage is TRBJ1-2, with TRBD1 identical over 9 bases. J lost 5 bases, V lost 5 bases, and 6 bases had no gene match. The germline V gene has CDR1 MDHEN and CDR2 SYDVKM. The CDR3 sequence is 14 residues long. CDR3: CASSPEGTGYGYTF. CDR3 coding DNA: TGTGCCAGCAGTCCCGAGGGGACAGGGTATGGCTACACCTTC.

The chain joins TRBV18 to TRBJ1-3; 7 nucleotides align to TRBD1. With V trimmed by 4 bases and J by 2 bases, 5 bases remained unmatched. The germline V gene encodes CDR1 KGHSH and CDR2 LQKENI. The CDR3 runs to 15 residues. The CDR3 is CASSQYRGAGNTIYF. The CDR3 coding sequence is TGTGCCAGCTCACAATACAGGGGTGCTGGAAACACCATATATTTT.

This clone was picked up a small number of times. The chain links TRBV28 to TRBJ1-5, with 8 bases that match TRBD1. V was pared by 5 bases and J by 6 bases, with 9 bases of the junction left unmatched. CDR3 size: 15 residues. The germline V gene encodes CDR1 MDHEN and CDR2 SYDVKM. The chain's CDR3 is CASSHGQGETQPQHF. CDR3 in DNA: TGTGCCAGCAGTCACGGACAGGGTGAAACTCAGCCCCAGCATTTT.

A single count supports this clone. The V gene is TRBV6-1, the J gene TRBJ1-6; 8 positions match TRBD1. CDR1 MNHNS and CDR2 SASEGT come from the germline V gene. The V segment lost 5 bases and the J segment 9 bases; nucleotides outside the gene matches: 6. CDR3 size: 14 residues. CDR3 loop: CASSLTGDFSPLHF. The CDR3 nucleotides read TGTGCCAGCAGTTTGACAGGGGATTTTTCACCCCTCCACTTT.

Only one count was recorded for this clone. The rearrangement joins TRBV7-2 to TRBJ1-3, with a weak D call TRBD1 (6 bases). CDR3 length: 14 amino acids. Germline V gene lookup returns CDR1 SGHTA and CDR2 FQGNSA. Trimming removed 1 base at V and 8 bases at J, with 12 bases between. DNA for the CDR3: TGTGCCAGCAGCTTAGTAGGGGGAGGGGACACCATATATTTT. The encoded protein is CASSLVGGGDTIYF.

This clone has just one count. The chain uses TRBV25-1 and TRBJ2-1; D remains unclear. The CDR3 runs 14 residues. V was pared by 4 bases and J by 6 bases, with 13 bases between. Per germline, CDR1 MGHDK and CDR2 SYGVNS. CDR3: CASSVVEQSNEQFF. In nucleotides, the CDR3 is TGTGCCAGCAGTGTGGTGGAACAGAGCAATGAGCAGTTCTTC.

The chain is built from TRBV27 and TRBJ2-1, with D tentatively TRBD1 (6 bases). This CDR3 spans 14 amino acids. In germline, CDR1 is MNHEY, CDR2 SMNVEV (reference sequence). The V end was cut by 6 bases, the J end by 6 bases, with 15 bases between. The CDR3 DNA sequence: TGTGCCAGCAGAACAGGGATTCTCTTCAATGAGCAGTTCTTC. Its protein product is CASRTGILFNEQFF.

V is TRBV6-6 and J is TRBJ2-7, with TRBD2 as a possible D gene (6 bases). This CDR3 comprises 12 residues. Per the germline V gene, CDR1 is MNHNY and CDR2 is SVGAGI (reference sequence). Trimming left V 6 bases short and J 5 bases short, with 11 bases between. The CDR3 nucleotides are TGTGCCAGCAGCTCGGAGGGGCACGAGCAGTACTTC. This translates into CASSSEGHEQYF.

V and J are TRBV4-1 and TRBJ1-6; D call uncertain. Trimming left V 3 bases short and J 7 bases short, with 10 bases between. CDR1 is MGHRA and CDR2 is YSYEKL in the germline V gene. The CDR3 runs 14 residues. The CDR3 spells CASSHPGANSPLHF. The CDR3 nucleotides read TGCGCCAGCAGCCATCCGGGTGCGAATTCACCCCTCCACTTT.

This chain connects TRBV4-3 to TRBJ2-7; 9 bases align to TRBD1. With 0 bases clipped from V and 1 base from J, the junction kept 4 bases outside the gene matches. The germline gives CDR1 LGHNA, CDR2 YSLEER. CDR3 length: 16 amino acids. DNA for the CDR3: TGCGCCAGCAGCCAAGAACTAGGGACAGGGTCCTACGAGCAGTACTTC. Residues: CASSQELGTGSYEQYF.

The chain links TRBV2 to TRBJ1-4, with D unclear. The CDR3 runs to 17 residues. In germline, CDR1 is SNHLY, CDR2 FYNNEI. V was clipped by 3 bases and J by 7 bases, with 21 bases between them. CDR3 region: CASSEFFRGGESEKLFF. The CDR3, as DNA: TGTGCCAGCAGTGAGTTTTTTCGTGGCGGGGAGAGTGAAAAACTGTTTTTT.

This chain links TRBV13 with TRBJ2-3; 9 nucleotides line up with TRBD2. From germline, CDR1 is PRHDT and CDR2 FYEKMQ (reference sequence). CDR3 size: 15 residues. Trimming at V came to 5 bases and at J to 8 bases, leaving 11 bases not matched to a gene. The CDR3 here is CASSPIAGEGVTQYF. The CDR3 region has the DNA TGTGCCAGCAGCCCGATAGCGGGGGAAGGGGTTACGCAGTATTTT.

The chain employs TRBV7-2 and TRBJ1-1, with 9 bases lining up with TRBD1. Germline trimming cut 5 bases from V and 1 base from J; bases unmatched to any gene: 2. The CDR3 extends over 14 amino acids. Per germline, CDR1 SGHTA and CDR2 FQGNSA. CDR3 DNA sequence: TGTGCCAGCAGCCGACAGGGGGGGAACACTGAAGCTTTCTTT. Translating gives CASSRQGGNTEAFF.

This rearrangement joins TRBV7-6 to TRBJ1-1; TRBD1 might be the D (5 bases). Looked up from germline, CDR1 is SGHVS and CDR2 is FNYEAQ. The V end lost 1 base, the J end lost 0 bases, and 9 bases lay between the germline ends. This CDR3 has 15 amino acids. In nucleotides, the CDR3 is TGTGCCAGCAGCTTAGGCGGGGGGATGAACACTGAAGCTTTCTTT. This translates into CASSLGGGMNTEAFF.

CDR3 nucleotide sequence: TGTGCCAGCAGTGAAGGACAGGGGGGCACAGATACGCAGTATTTT. This sequence encodes CASSEGQGGTDTQYF. The J gene is TRBJ2-3, the V gene TRBV2, with 9 bases matching TRBD1. CDR1 and CDR2 (germline): SNHLY, FYNNEI. CDR3 size: 15 residues. V lost 1 base to trimming and J lost 1 base; unmatched junction nucleotides: 0.

The chain combines TRBV10-3 with TRBJ1-1; a weak D match, TRBD1 (5 bases). The V and J ends lost 3 bases and 11 bases respectively, with 10 bases between them. From germline, CDR1 is ENHRY and CDR2 SYGVKD. The CDR3 has 11 amino acids. The CDR3 DNA reads TGTGCCATCAGTGAAGGGGAATATGCTTTCTTT. Protein product: CAISEGEYAFF.

This clone was counted only a few times. The chain combines TRBV5-4 with TRBJ1-1, with TRBD1 matching over 9 bases. The ends lost 4 bases at V and 0 bases at J; junction bases unmatched: 1. Germline CDR1 is SGHNT and CDR2 is YYREEE (reference sequence). The CDR3 spans 14 residues. The CDR3 DNA follows: TGTGCCAGCAGCGGGACAGGGTTGAACACTGAAGCTTTCTTT. The encoded protein is CASSGTGLNTEAFF.

This clone appeared a few times. This rearrangement joins TRBV2 to TRBJ2-1; 9 bases line up with TRBD1. This CDR3 has 13 amino acids. The V segment lost 10 bases and the J segment 4 bases; nucleotides outside the gene matches: 5. CDR1 is SNHLY and CDR2 is FYNNEI in the germline V gene. The CDR3 reads CAIQGQGYNEQFF. In DNA form, the CDR3 reads TGTGCCATCCAGGGACAGGGATACAATGAGCAGTTCTTC.

The rearrangement links TRBV15 to TRBJ1-2; no clear D gene. Trimming left V 8 bases short and J 2 bases short, with 21 bases between. Germline CDR1 LNHNV, CDR2 YYDKDF (reference sequence). The CDR3 consists of 16 residues. CDR3 nucleotide sequence: TGTGCCACCCGTCCTATGGGAGCGGGGAGGAACTATGGCTACACCTTC. This encodes CATRPMGAGRNYGYTF.

The gene calls are TRBV4-1 and TRBJ2-3, with 7 bases lining up with TRBD2. Trimming took 0 bases from V and 4 from J; bases not matched to a gene: 7. Germline V CDR1 and CDR2: MGHRA, YSYEKL. The CDR3 has 16 residues. This CDR3 reads CASSQEGPGRADTQYF. The CDR3 nucleotides are TGCGCCAGCAGCCAAGAGGGACCTGGGAGGGCAGATACGCAGTATTTT.

This chain uses TRBV7-9 with TRBJ2-7; possibly TRBD2 for D (6 bases). The CDR3 is 16 residues long. The V end lost 1 base, the J end lost 4 bases, and 17 bases lay between the germline ends. Germline CDR1 reads SEHNR; CDR2 reads FQNEAQ (reference sequence). The CDR3 region is CASSLGGGQGRYEQYF. The CDR3 region has the DNA TGTGCCAGCAGCTTAGGAGGAGGGCAGGGTCGTTACGAGCAGTACTTC. Full variable domain (missing parts from reference TRBV7-9 and TRBJ2-7): DTGVSQNPRHKITKRGQNVTFRCDPISEHNRLYWYRQTLGQGPEFLTYFQNEAQLEKSRLLSDRFSAERPKGSFSTLEIQRTEQGDSAMYLCASSLGGGQGRYEQYFGPGTRLTVT.

Regarding this clone: In the same sample, other DNA sequences code for this CDR3. This rearrangement joins TRBV4-2 to TRBJ2-1; tentative D call: TRBD1 (5 bases). The length of the CDR3 is 13 residues. Germline V gene sequence: CDR1 LGHNA, CDR2 YNFKEQ. V lost 0 bases and J lost 7, with 7 bases in between. Written as DNA, the CDR3 is TGTGCCAGCAGCCAAGATCCAGGGAATGAGCAGTTCTTC. This sequence encodes CASSQDPGNEQFF.

This chain links TRBV27 with TRBJ1-3; TRBD1 might be the D (5 bases). Germline values: CDR1 MNHEY, CDR2 SMNVEV (reference sequence). The V gene lost 2 bases and the J gene lost 0 bases, with 11 bases spanning the gap. The CDR3 is 16 amino acids. The CDR3 sequence: CASSLQGRISGNTIYF. CDR3 sequence (DNA): TGTGCCAGCAGTTTACAGGGAAGAATCTCTGGAAACACCATATATTTT.